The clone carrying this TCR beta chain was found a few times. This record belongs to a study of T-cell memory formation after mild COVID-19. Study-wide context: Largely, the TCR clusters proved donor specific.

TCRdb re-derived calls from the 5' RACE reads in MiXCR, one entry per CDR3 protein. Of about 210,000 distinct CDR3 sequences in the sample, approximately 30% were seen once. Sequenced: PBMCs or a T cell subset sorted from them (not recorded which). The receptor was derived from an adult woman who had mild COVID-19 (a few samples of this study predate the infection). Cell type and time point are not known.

The CDR3, as DNA: TGTGCCAGCAGTGAAAGATACGAGCAGTACTTC. Its translation: CASSERYEQYF. The rearrangement links TRBV25-1 to TRBJ2-7; D unclear. CDR1 and CDR2 from the germline V gene are MGHDK and SYGVNS. The CDR3 extends over 11 amino acids. Trimming shortened V by 2 bases and J by 4 bases, and 3 bases separated the two germline ends.